Shown below are 22 T cell receptor beta chains from a single sample sequenced in a study of T-cell reconstitution after alpha-beta-depleted transplantation in children. It was with unique molecular identifiers that the TCRbeta library was prepared. TCRdb itself ran the PCR reads through MiXCR, one entry per CDR3 protein. The sample gives about 240,000 distinct CDR3 sequences, about 25% of which show up once; about 2.6% is in the top ten. The sequencing here drew on PBMCs, taken before TCRalphabeta/CD19-depleted stem cell transplant. The receptor source for this set is a girl aged 2 to 10 with Fanconi anemia, due to receive a stem cell transplant.

The V gene is TRBV3-1, the J gene TRBJ2-7; either TRBD1 or TRBD2 may fit D (5 bases each). Looked up from germline, CDR1 is LGHDT and CDR2 is YNNKEL (reference sequence). The CDR3 consists of 14 residues. Trimming removed 4 bases at V and 3 bases at J, with 13 bases between. CDR3 sequence (DNA): TGTGCCAGCAGCCCCTTTGGGGGAGTCTACGAGCAGTACTTC. Encoded protein: CASSPFGGVYEQYF.

This clonotype was recorded at least ten times. V usage is TRBV29-1 and J usage is TRBJ2-7; 9 bases fit TRBD1. CDR3 length: 13 residues. Germline V gene sequence: CDR1 SQVTM, CDR2 ANQGSEA. Trimming cost V 4 bases and J 1 base; bases outside gene matches: 2. CDR3 in DNA: TGCAGCGTTGGGACAGGGGTATCCTACGAGCAGTACTTC. Translated, it gives CSVGTGVSYEQYF.

There are a few counts of this clonotype. V and J are TRBV9 and TRBJ2-1; D gene uncertain. CDR1 and CDR2 (germline): SGDLS, YYNGEE. This CDR3 spans 18 amino acids. Trimming stripped 3 bases from V and 0 bases from J, with 19 bases between. CDR3 sequence (DNA): TGTGCCAGCAGCGACTTCCGGTTGGGCAGAAGCTCCTACAATGAGCAGTTCTTC. Its translation is CASSDFRLGRSSYNEQFF.

Many counts were recorded for this clonotype. The chain is built from TRBV28 and TRBJ2-1; D remains unclear. The length of the CDR3 is 12 residues. V lost 4 bases to trimming and J lost 6 bases, with 7 bases between them. The V gene's germline CDR1 is MDHEN and CDR2 SYDVKM. DNA of the CDR3: TGTGCCAGCAGTTGGTACAGCAATGAGCAGTTCTTC. Protein product: CASSWYSNEQFF.

The J gene is TRBJ2-5, the V gene TRBV12-3 or TRBV12-4; perhaps TRBD1 as D (5 bases). The length of the CDR3 is 13 residues. The ends were cut back, 9 bases at V and 5 bases at J, with 16 bases in the middle. The CDR3 coding sequence is TGTGCCAGTTCCAGGACACCTTATGAGACCCAGTACTTC. It translates to CASSRTPYETQYF.

The rearrangement links TRBV29-1 to TRBJ1-5, with a possible D match to TRBD2 (6 bases). The DNA end is a closer match to TRBJ2-3, so the J assignment may be wrong. This CDR3 spans 13 amino acids. Germline-derived CDR1 and CDR2 are SQVTM and ANQGSEA. CDR3 in amino acids: CSVGNQGGQPQYF. In DNA form, the CDR3 reads TGCAGCGTAGGCAACCAGGGAGGTCAGCCCCAGTATTTT.

This clonotype was recorded at least ten times. The chain has TRBV6-6 and TRBJ2-1; 10 nucleotides align to TRBD1. Germline V gene data show CDR1 as MNHNY and CDR2 as SVGAGI (reference sequence). This CDR3 is 18 amino acids long. The V gene end was trimmed by 0 bases and the J gene end by 7 bases; junction bases not matched to a gene: 12. The CDR3 coding sequence is TGTGCCAGCAGTTACTCCAGATTGCCGGGACAGGGGAGGAATGAGCAGTTCTTC. Residues: CASSYSRLPGQGRNEQFF.

The chain carries TRBV7-9 and TRBJ2-3, with TRBD2 identical over 10 bases. The CDR3 covers 17 residues. Per germline, CDR1 SEHNR and CDR2 FQNEAQ (reference sequence). Trimming cost V 1 base and J 3 bases; bases outside gene matches: 7. The CDR3 loop reads CASSLVSTSGTTDTQYF. The CDR3 DNA sequence: TGTGCCAGCAGCTTAGTCTCCACTAGCGGGACTACAGATACGCAGTATTTT.

In its sample, this clonotype was seen many times. The chain employs TRBV20-1 and TRBJ2-7; 11 bases are a match to TRBD2. CDR3 length: 14 residues. Germline V gene data show CDR1 as DFQATT and CDR2 as SNEGSKA (reference sequence). J lost 4 bases, V lost 0 bases, and 2 bases had no gene match. CDR3 in amino acids: CSARDSGRAYEQYF. The CDR3 nucleotides are TGCAGTGCTAGAGATAGCGGGAGGGCTTACGAGCAGTACTTC.

V gene TRBV28 combines with J gene TRBJ2-5; D call uncertain. This CDR3 spans 15 amino acids. The germline CDR1 and CDR2 sequences are MDHEN and SYDVKM. Trimming shortened V by 6 bases and J by 4 bases, and 18 bases separated the two germline ends. Here the CDR3 reads CASSLTGPRGETQYF. The CDR3 DNA follows: TGTGCCAGCAGCTTAACCGGGCCTCGTGGAGAGACCCAGTACTTC.

This clonotype was seen at least ten times. The rearrangement links TRBV10-3 to TRBJ2-5; no reliable D call. The CDR3 is 15 residues long. Trimming stripped 7 bases from V and 5 bases from J, with 20 bases between. Germline V gene data show CDR1 as ENHRY and CDR2 as SYGVKD. The DNA for the CDR3 is TGTGCCATCAAGGGCACGGACCCACGGCACGAGACCCAGTACTTC. Its protein product is CAIKGTDPRHETQYF.

This clonotype came up a few times. This sequence joins TRBV29-1 and TRBJ2-1; 8 bases are shared with TRBD2. Trimming took 5 bases from V and 0 from J; bases not matched to a gene: 3. The germline gives CDR1 SQVTM, CDR2 ANQGSEA. The CDR3 extends over 14 amino acids. The CDR3 nucleotides read TGCAGCGTTTCAAGCGGGAGCTCCTACAATGAGCAGTTCTTC. Residues: CSVSSGSSYNEQFF.

This clonotype was detected ten times or more. V usage is TRBV29-1 and J usage is TRBJ2-7, with D tentatively TRBD1 (6 bases). V lost 7 bases, J lost 5 bases, and 15 bases lay in between. Germline V gene data show CDR1 as SQVTM and CDR2 as ANQGSEA. The CDR3 consists of 12 residues. CDR3 amino acids: CSGRWGQDEQYF. The CDR3 DNA reads TGCAGCGGACGTTGGGGGCAGGACGAGCAGTACTTC.

This clonotype showed up many times. The V gene is TRBV29-1, the J gene TRBJ2-1, with 8 bases matching TRBD1. Germline CDR1 SQVTM, CDR2 ANQGSEA. The CDR3 has 16 amino acids. J lost 2 bases, V lost 6 bases, and 12 bases had no gene match. CDR3 residues: CSVAGQGNWPYNEQFF. CDR3 DNA sequence: TGCAGCGTGGCTGGACAGGGCAATTGGCCCTACAATGAGCAGTTCTTC.

The chain links TRBV2 to TRBJ2-1; TRBD2 matches 7 bases. After removal of 10 bases from V and 10 bases from J, the junction contained 7 bases not matched to a gene. The V gene's germline CDR1 is SNHLY and CDR2 FYNNEI. This CDR3 is 11 amino acids long. Written as DNA, the CDR3 is TGTGCCAAGACTAGCTCGGGCGAGCAGTTCTTC. Its translation is CAKTSSGEQFF.

This clonotype was picked up many times. The genes are TRBV20-1 and TRBJ1-2; D is unresolved. Germline V gene lookup returns CDR1 DFQATT and CDR2 SNEGSKA (reference sequence). The V gene lost 3 bases and the J gene lost 4 bases, with 15 bases spanning the gap. This CDR3 is 14 amino acids long. DNA of the CDR3: TGCAGTGCTAGGGACCTACTTAATTCCTATGGCTACACCTTC. It encodes CSARDLLNSYGYTF.

J is TRBJ2-2 and V is TRBV4-1; D is possibly TRBD1 (5 bases). Germline V CDR1 and CDR2: MGHRA, YSYEKL. Trimming removed 1 base at V and 3 bases at J, with 6 bases between. The CDR3 is made up of 14 amino acids. The DNA for the CDR3 is TGCGCCAGCAGCCAAGCAGGGTACACCGGGGAGCTGTTTTTT. Translation: CASSQAGYTGELFF.

This clonotype has ten or more counts. This chain connects TRBV29-1 to TRBJ2-3; D not resolved. Germline values: CDR1 SQVTM, CDR2 ANQGSEA. V was trimmed by 2 bases and J by 1 base, leaving 7 bases between them. The CDR3 contains 13 residues. The CDR3 sequence is CSVERGGTDTQYF. The CDR3, as DNA: TGCAGCGTTGAACGCGGAGGCACAGATACGCAGTATTTT.

In this sample, this clonotype turned up many times. The genes are TRBV12-3 or TRBV12-4 and TRBJ2-3, with unresolved D. This CDR3 comprises 14 residues. The germline V and J ends were trimmed by 8 bases and 3 bases, with 15 bases remaining between them. The CDR3 DNA is TGTGCCAGCTTCCCACATAACAAAACAGATACGCAGTATTTT. Residues: CASFPHNKTDTQYF.

This clonotype was seen at least ten times. DNA for the CDR3: TGCAGCGTTGTCCTAGCGGAGAGCTCCTACGAGCAGTACTTC. It translates to CSVVLAESSYEQYF. This sequence joins TRBV29-1 and TRBJ2-7, with TRBD2 identical over 7 bases. With V trimmed by 4 bases and J by 0 bases, 6 bases remained unmatched. Per germline, CDR1 SQVTM and CDR2 ANQGSEA. This CDR3 has 14 amino acids.

CDR3: CASSVGGLAVYNEQFF. CDR3 nucleotide sequence: TGTGCCAGCAGCGTAGGGGGACTAGCTGTGTACAATGAGCAGTTCTTC. The chain is built from TRBV9 and TRBJ2-1; 9 nucleotides align to TRBD2. The germline gives CDR1 SGDLS, CDR2 YYNGEE. The CDR3 covers 16 residues. V dropped 0 bases and J dropped 4; count of bases not matched to a gene: 5.

The V and J genes are TRBV7-6 and TRBJ2-1; tentatively, D is TRBD1 (5 bases). Trimming removed 1 base from V and 0 bases from J, with 7 bases in between. The length of the CDR3 is 15 residues. Germline values: CDR1 SGHVS, CDR2 FNYEAQ. CDR3 in amino acids: CASSLVDSSYNEQFF. CDR3 in DNA: TGTGCCAGCAGCTTAGTCGACAGCTCCTACAATGAGCAGTTCTTC.